The 26 T cell receptor beta chains below were found in one sample sequenced in a study of radiation and T cells in renal cell carcinoma. Time point described: blood 2 weeks post-SBRT. Regarding treatment: 15 Gy SBRT to primary tumor, nephrectomy 4 weeks later. Only in-frame clones appear in the TCRdb table, and some are missing; sequencing was by immunoSEQ multiplex PCR. This sample has more than 150,000 clones, with around 90% found just once. This sample comprised blood, obtained from a patient whose treatment included radiotherapy and nephrectomy. These receptors were obtained from a woman aged 50 to 60 with renal cell carcinoma.

The J gene is TRBJ1-6, the V gene TRBV7-2; D is uncertain. Looked up from germline, CDR1 is SGHTA and CDR2 is FQGNSA. The V gene lost 1 base and the J gene lost 4 bases, with 8 bases spanning the gap. The CDR3 runs 15 residues. CDR3 in DNA: TGTGCCAGCAGCTTAGTAGGCAGATATAATTCACCCCTCCACTTT. The encoded protein is CASSLVGRYNSPLHF.

The chain has TRBV5-6 and TRBJ2-7; D might be TRBD1 or TRBD2, each matching 5 bases. There are 13 residues in the CDR3. Looked up from germline, CDR1 is SGHDT and CDR2 is YYEEEE. The V gene lost 3 bases and the J gene lost 7 bases, with 14 bases spanning the gap. CDR3 DNA sequence: TGTGCCAGCAGCTCTTTTGGGACCGGAGAGCAGTACTTC. As protein: CASSSFGTGEQYF.

The CDR3 DNA reads as TGCAGCGTTGATACCCCCCGCACAGATACGCAGTATTTT. This gives the protein CSVDTPRTDTQYF. The chain employs TRBV29-1 and TRBJ2-3; D gene unclear. Germline values: CDR1 SQVTM, CDR2 ANQGSEA. Trimming took 3 bases from V and 1 from J, leaving 8 bases between them. The CDR3 spans 13 residues.

The V and J genes are TRBV4-3 and TRBJ2-3, with D uncertain. The CDR3 loop spans 14 amino acids. Germline V gene sequence: CDR1 LGHNA, CDR2 YSLEER. V lost 1 base and J 1 base, leaving 6 bases between the germline ends. The DNA of the CDR3 is TGCGCCAGCAGCCAAGCCCACCGCACAGATACGCAGTATTTT. This codes for CASSQAHRTDTQYF.

For this clone: The germline gene is not matched at one end of the junction; a read error may be the cause. In nucleotides, the CDR3 is TGTGCCAGCAGTGGTGACGTCTCCCACAATGAGCAGTTCTTC. Protein product: CASSGDVSHNEQFF. V is TRBV2 and J is TRBJ2-1; no clear D gene. CDR1 and CDR2 from the germline V gene are SNHLY and FYNNEI. The CDR3 is made up of 14 amino acids.

The V gene is TRBV7-9, the J gene TRBJ1-2; D is unclear. V was cut by 5 bases and J by 4 bases, with 11 bases left in between. Germline lookup yields CDR1 SEHNR and CDR2 FQNEAQ (reference sequence). CDR3 size: 13 residues. The CDR3 protein is CASSRQSLYGYTF. The DNA for the CDR3 is TGTGCCAGCAGCCGTCAGAGCCTCTATGGCTACACCTTC.

The chain joins TRBV2 to TRBJ2-5; 9 bases fit TRBD2. V was clipped by 2 bases and J by 4 bases; unmatched bases: 14. The CDR3 is 18 residues long. CDR1 is SNHLY, CDR2 FYNNEI, per germline. CDR3 region: CASSEFAGTSGYRETQYF. As DNA, the CDR3 is TGTGCCAGCAGTGAATTCGCGGGTACTAGCGGGTACCGAGAGACCCAGTACTTC.

V is TRBV2 and J is TRBJ2-5; 7 nucleotides line up with TRBD2. In germline, CDR1 is SNHLY, CDR2 FYNNEI. The V and J ends lost 7 bases and 1 base, in that order; junction bases with no gene match: 9. This CDR3 is 15 amino acids long. The CDR3 DNA reads TGTGCCAGCATCCGGGACTACCTCCGCCAAGAGACCCAGTACTTC. Its translation: CASIRDYLRQETQYF.

V gene TRBV7-2 combines with J gene TRBJ2-5; D tentatively fits TRBD1 or TRBD2 (5 bases each). CDR3 size: 15 residues. V was shortened by 6 bases and J by 1 base, with 15 bases between the two germline ends. The V gene's germline CDR1 is SGHTA and CDR2 FQGNSA. The CDR3 DNA reads TGTGCCAGCAGTCGTTACCGGGGACGCCAAGAGACCCAGTACTTC. Translating it yields CASSRYRGRQETQYF.

The gene calls are TRBV6-5 and TRBJ1-1, with 9 bases that match TRBD1. The ends lost 7 bases at V and 3 bases at J; junction bases unmatched: 6. The germline CDR1 and CDR2 sequences are MNHEY and SVGAGI. This CDR3 comprises 14 residues. The CDR3 sequence: CASKKQGADTEAFF. Here the CDR3 DNA reads TGTGCCAGCAAGAAACAGGGGGCAGACACTGAAGCTTTCTTT.

The rearrangement links TRBV6-6 to TRBJ2-7, with 9 bases matching TRBD1. V was pared by 5 bases and J by 5 bases, with 4 bases of the junction left unmatched. The CDR3 consists of 13 residues. The germline CDR1 and CDR2 sequences are MNHNY and SVGAGI (reference sequence). The CDR3 DNA is TGTGCCAGCAGTACTTGGACAGGGGACGAGCAGTACTTC. Amino acid sequence: CASSTWTGDEQYF.

The rearrangement joins TRBV18 to TRBJ2-1, with no clear D. Germline V gene data show CDR1 as KGHSH and CDR2 as LQKENI. Trimming shortened V by 5 bases and J by 5 bases, and 4 bases separated the two germline ends. The CDR3 spans 11 residues. The CDR3 region is CASSANNEQFF. The DNA for the CDR3 is TGTGCCAGCTCAGCGAACAATGAGCAGTTCTTC.

The gene calls are TRBV1 and TRBJ2-7; the table names TRBD1, a call not compared with the DNA. TRBV1 is assigned pseudogene status. The length of the CDR3 is 19 residues. The CDR3 DNA reads TGCACCAGCAGCCATCTCACCCCGGGACACGGGGAACCTTACTACGAGCAGTACTTC. It specifies CTSSHLTPGHGEPYYEQYF.

V usage is TRBV19 and J usage is TRBJ2-7, with D perhaps being TRBD1 or TRBD2 (5 bases each). The CDR3 totals 14 residues. The germline gives CDR1 LNHDA, CDR2 SQIVND (reference sequence). V was clipped by 5 bases and J by 3 bases, with 14 bases between them. In DNA, the CDR3 is TGTGCCAGTAGTTTGAACCGGGACGGCTACGAGCAGTACTTC. Translated, it gives CASSLNRDGYEQYF. The variable domain in full, completed from reference TRBV19 and TRBJ2-7, reads DGGITQSPKYLFRKEGQNVTLSCEQNLNHDAMYWYRQDPGQGLRLIYYSQIVNDFQKGDIAEGYSVSREKKESFPLTVTSAQKNPTAFYLCASSLNRDGYEQYFGPGTRLTVT.

V and J are TRBV13 and TRBJ1-1; D remains ambiguous. The CDR3 has 15 amino acids. The V end was cut by 3 bases, the J end by 2 bases, with 13 bases between. Germline V gene data show CDR1 as PRHDT and CDR2 as FYEKMQ (reference sequence). CDR3 protein: CASSLGYRTNTEAFF. CDR3 sequence (DNA): TGTGCCAGCAGCTTGGGGTATCGGACTAACACTGAAGCTTTCTTT.

The chain combines TRBV7-6 with TRBJ1-4; D is unresolved. CDR1 and CDR2 from the germline V gene are SGHVS and FNYEAQ. V lost 2 bases and J 5 bases, leaving 9 bases between the germline ends. CDR3 length equals 14 residues. The CDR3 region has the DNA TGTGCCAGCAGCTTAAGGGCAGTAAATGAAAAACTGTTTTTT. It codes for CASSLRAVNEKLFF. The entire variable domain, with the rest obtained from reference TRBV7-6 and TRBJ1-4, is as follows: GAGVSQSPRYKVTKRGQDVALRCDPISGHVSLYWYRQALGQGPEFLTYFNYEAQQDKSGLPNDRFSAERPEGSISTLTIQRTEQRDSAMYRCASSLRAVNEKLFFGSGTQLSVL.

V and J are TRBV7-9 and TRBJ2-1; 9 bases map to TRBD1. V dropped 7 bases and J dropped 8; count of bases not matched to a gene: 9. Germline assignment: CDR1 SEHNR and CDR2 FQNEAQ (reference sequence). The CDR3 runs 14 residues. The CDR3 protein is CASNTGTGWDEQFF. As DNA, the CDR3 is TGTGCCAGCAATACCGGGACAGGGTGGGATGAGCAGTTCTTC.

This chain uses TRBV5-1 with TRBJ2-5; TRBD2 agrees at 7 bases. Per the germline V gene, CDR1 is SGHRS and CDR2 is YFSETQ. The CDR3 has 20 amino acids. V trimming: 4 bases; J trimming: 2 bases; junction bases outside the gene matches: 23. CDR3 coding DNA: TGCGCCAGCAGCCCGACCTGGGCTAGCGGCCCCCTCCTGGTGCAAGAGACCCAGTACTTC. This encodes CASSPTWASGPLLVQETQYF.

This chain joins TRBV13 and TRBJ2-5; D possibly corresponds to TRBD1 (7 bases). CDR1 is PRHDT, CDR2 FYEKMQ, per germline (reference sequence). CDR3 length equals 15 residues. V was pared by 3 bases and J by 2 bases, with 13 bases between. CDR3 sequence: CASSFPQGRQETQYF. The CDR3 DNA sequence: TGTGCCAGCAGCTTTCCACAGGGGAGGCAAGAGACCCAGTACTTC.

The chain carries TRBV19 and TRBJ2-2, with 9 bases identical to TRBD1. V trimming: 4 bases; J trimming: 6 bases; junction bases outside the gene matches: 9. This CDR3 comprises 16 residues. In germline, CDR1 is LNHDA, CDR2 SQIVND (reference sequence). The chain's CDR3 is CASSSQGTGWAGELFF. The CDR3 bases are TGTGCCAGTAGTAGTCAAGGGACAGGGTGGGCCGGGGAGCTGTTTTTT.

V usage is TRBV11-2 and J usage is TRBJ1-6; D call uncertain. The CDR3 contains 14 residues. Germline loops: CDR1 SGHAT, CDR2 FQNNGV. V was cut by 3 bases and J by 4 bases, with 7 bases left in between. CDR3 protein: CASSFHGYNSPLHF. The CDR3 nucleotides are TGTGCCAGCAGCTTCCACGGGTATAATTCACCCCTCCACTTT.

The chain uses TRBV6-1 and TRBJ2-1; D may be TRBD2 (6 bases). V was cut by 5 bases and J by 6 bases, with 14 bases left in between. Germline V gene sequence: CDR1 MNHNS, CDR2 SASEGT. The CDR3 runs 14 residues. The CDR3 spells CASSTVEGGNEQFF. In DNA, the CDR3 is TGTGCCAGCAGTACGGTGGAGGGTGGCAATGAGCAGTTCTTC.

The chain employs TRBV12-5 and TRBJ2-1; TRBD2 might be the D (7 bases). The CDR3 contains 16 residues. Germline CDR1 is LGHNT and CDR2 is FRNRAP. Trimming left V 0 bases short and J 3 bases short, with 12 bases between. The CDR3 DNA is TGTGCTAGTGGTTTGGTACGGGGGGCGTTCTACAATGAGCAGTTCTTC. Translation: CASGLVRGAFYNEQFF. Full variable domain (missing parts from reference TRBV12-5 and TRBJ2-1): DARVTQTPRHKVTEMGQEVTMRCQPILGHNTVFWYRQTMMQGLELLAYFRNRAPLDDSGMPKDRFSAEMPDATLATLKIQPSEPRDSAVYFCASGLVRGAFYNEQFFGPGTRLTVL.

The chain links TRBV6-1 to TRBJ1-1; no definite D call. Trimming stripped 5 bases from V and 0 bases from J, with 4 bases between. The CDR3 consists of 12 residues. The germline V gene has CDR1 MNHNS and CDR2 SASEGT. The CDR3 nucleotides read TGTGCCAGCAGTCGGCTGAACACTGAAGCTTTCTTT. Translation gives CASSRLNTEAFF.

The V gene is TRBV6-1, the J gene TRBJ2-7; no clear D. This CDR3 comprises 12 residues. CDR1 and CDR2 (germline): MNHNS, SASEGT. V lost 5 bases, J lost 3 bases, and 8 bases lay in between. CDR3 in DNA: TGTGCCAGCAGTCCTATAGGCTACGAGCAGTACTTC. This translates into CASSPIGYEQYF.

The chain joins TRBV7-9 to TRBJ1-4, with D unresolved. V gave up 5 bases and J gave up 0 bases, with 10 bases separating them. Per germline, CDR1 SEHNR and CDR2 FQNEAQ (reference sequence). The CDR3 is 15 residues long. CDR3 region: CASSGTVATNEKLFF. CDR3 nucleotides: TGTGCCAGCAGCGGAACAGTTGCAACTAATGAAAAACTGTTTTTT.